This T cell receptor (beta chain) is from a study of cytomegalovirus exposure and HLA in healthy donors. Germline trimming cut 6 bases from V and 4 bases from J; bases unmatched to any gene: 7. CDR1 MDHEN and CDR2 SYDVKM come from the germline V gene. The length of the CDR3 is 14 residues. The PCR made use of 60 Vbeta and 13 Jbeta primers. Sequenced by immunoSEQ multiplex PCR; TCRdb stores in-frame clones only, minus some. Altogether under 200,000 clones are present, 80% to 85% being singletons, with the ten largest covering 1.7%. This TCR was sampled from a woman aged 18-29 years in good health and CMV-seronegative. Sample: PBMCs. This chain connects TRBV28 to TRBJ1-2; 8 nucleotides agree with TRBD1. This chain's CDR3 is CASSGTGRTYGYTF. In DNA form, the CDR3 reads TGTGCCAGCAGCGGGACAGGTCGTACCTATGGCTACACCTTC.